These 31 T cell receptor beta chains originate from one sample sequenced in a study of control samples from healthy donors and cancer patients. Profiling relied on immunoSEQ multiplex PCR, and the TCRdb table lists in-frame clones only, not all of them. Among approximately 87,000 clones, 75% to 95% were seen once, and the ten largest hold 17%. The sequenced sample was blood. These receptors were obtained from a man aged 45-65 years in good health.

The chain carries TRBV6-5 and TRBJ1-1; TRBD1 matches at 7 bases. Germline trimming cut 6 bases from V and 4 bases from J; bases unmatched to any gene: 8. The CDR3 is made up of 14 amino acids. Germline V CDR1 and CDR2: MNHEY, SVGAGI. Here the CDR3 reads CASRQGQSRTEAFF. The CDR3 coding sequence is TGTGCCAGCAGGCAGGGACAGTCCCGCACTGAAGCTTTCTTT.

V and J are TRBV6-1 and TRBJ1-1, with TRBD1 matching over 9 bases. The V gene's germline CDR1 is MNHNS and CDR2 SASEGT. The J segment lost 4 bases and the V segment lost 4 bases, leaving 13 bases of the junction unmatched. The CDR3 length is 17 residues. The CDR3 nucleotides are TGTGCCAGCAGTGGACAGGGGGATTTATTAATGGGCACTGAAGCTTTCTTT. Translation: CASSGQGDLLMGTEAFF.

In its sample, this clone was seen once. Other DNA sequences from this sample encode an identical CDR3 as well. The V gene is TRBV4-1, the J gene TRBJ1-1, with D perhaps TRBD1 (5 bases). CDR1 is MGHRA and CDR2 is YSYEKL in the germline V gene. V shed 1 base and J shed 1 base, with 10 bases lying between them. The CDR3 is made up of 15 amino acids. The CDR3 DNA reads as TGCGCCAGCAGCCAAGGTGGGGCCGGGAACACTGAAGCTTTCTTT. Translating it yields CASSQGGAGNTEAFF.

The chain combines TRBV24-1 with TRBJ1-1, with D maybe TRBD1 (5 bases). Germline CDR1 is KGHDR and CDR2 is SFDVKD. V lost 2 bases, J lost 8 bases, and 11 bases lay in between. This CDR3 contains 13 residues. The CDR3 DNA follows: TGTGCCACCAGTGATTGGGACGGAGTAGAAGCTTTCTTT. It is translated as CATSDWDGVEAFF.

The rearrangement uses TRBV11-2 and TRBJ2-3, with 7 bases aligning to TRBD2. The CDR3 loop spans 18 amino acids. The germline CDR1 and CDR2 sequences are SGHAT and FQNNGV. V gave up 1 base and J gave up 2 bases; unmatched junction bases: 12. The CDR3 nucleotides read TGTGCCAGCAGCTTAGCCGGGGTTGGCGGGGGAATCACAGATACGCAGTATTTT. This sequence encodes CASSLAGVGGGITDTQYF.

The CDR3 coding sequence is TGCGCCAGCAGCCAATCTAACAGGGGCCACGAGCAGTACTTC. It encodes CASSQSNRGHEQYF. This chain uses TRBV4-3 with TRBJ2-7; the match to TRBD1 covers 7 bases. V shed 2 bases, J shed 5 bases, and the junction held 6 bases outside the gene matches. This CDR3 region has 14 residues. Per the germline V gene, CDR1 is LGHNA and CDR2 is YSLEER.

The sample holds one count of this clone. The chain has TRBV30 and TRBJ1-5; D perhaps matches TRBD1 (5 bases). Germline values: CDR1 GTSNPN, CDR2 SVGIG (reference sequence). V gave up 2 bases and J gave up 5 bases, with 13 bases separating them. The CDR3 length is 14 residues. The CDR3 loop reads CAWSQGTADQPQHF. DNA for the CDR3: TGTGCCTGGAGTCAAGGGACGGCCGATCAGCCCCAGCATTTT.

A remark on this clone: The same CDR3 arises from other DNA sequences in this sample as well. The chain recombines TRBV5-1 with TRBJ1-6, with TRBD1 matching over 8 bases. V gave up 0 bases and J gave up 7 bases; unmatched junction bases: 0. Germline V CDR1 and CDR2: SGHRS, YFSETQ. The CDR3 contains 14 residues. In DNA form, the CDR3 reads TGCGCCAGCAGCTTGGGACAGGGGAATTCACCCCTCCACTTT. Its translation: CASSLGQGNSPLHF.

This chain uses TRBV7-9 with TRBJ2-1, with TRBD1 identical over 9 bases. Losses at the gene ends were 5 bases for V and 0 bases for J; bases not matched to a gene: 8. Germline CDR1 is SEHNR and CDR2 is FQNEAQ (reference sequence). This CDR3 region has 17 residues. DNA for the CDR3: TGTGCCAGCAGCCGCGGGACAGGGCCGAGCTCCTACAATGAGCAGTTCTTC. It is translated as CASSRGTGPSSYNEQFF.

The V and J genes are TRBV24-1 and TRBJ1-4; D is uncertain. The CDR3 totals 13 residues. Per the germline V gene, CDR1 is KGHDR and CDR2 is SFDVKD. V was trimmed by 3 bases and J by 11 bases, leaving 12 bases between them. This chain's CDR3 is CATSDGFTRKLFF. DNA of the CDR3: TGTGCCACCAGTGATGGGTTCACTCGGAAACTGTTTTTT.

The chain links TRBV7-2 to TRBJ1-2; D remains ambiguous. There are 14 residues in the CDR3. CDR1 is SGHTA and CDR2 is FQGNSA in the germline V gene. Deletions cut 1 base from V and 5 bases from J, with 11 bases between. This CDR3 is CASSLGAGSYGYTF. DNA for the CDR3: TGTGCCAGCAGCTTAGGGGCAGGATCTTATGGCTACACCTTC.

This clone was counted a single time. This chain connects TRBV6-4 to TRBJ1-1; D gene ambiguous. From germline, CDR1 is MRHNA and CDR2 SNTAGT. The CDR3 runs to 13 residues. Trimming took off 5 bases at V and 1 base at J, with 8 bases between the two ends. The CDR3 spells CASSTTANTEAFF. As DNA, the CDR3 is TGTGCCAGCAGTACGACGGCGAACACTGAAGCTTTCTTT.

Written as DNA, the CDR3 is TGTGCCAGTAGTCCCGGGACAGTCTTACAGCCCCAGCATTTT. Translating it yields CASSPGTVLQPQHF. This chain joins TRBV19 and TRBJ1-5; 7 bases line up with TRBD1. The length of the CDR3 is 14 residues. Germline V lookup: CDR1 LNHDA, CDR2 SQIVND (reference sequence). V lost 5 bases to trimming and J lost 7 bases; unmatched junction nucleotides: 8. The full variable domain, with the rest looked up from reference TRBV19 and TRBJ1-5, is DGGITQSPKYLFRKEGQNVTLSCEQNLNHDAMYWYRQDPGQGLRLIYYSQIVNDFQKGDIAEGYSVSREKKESFPLTVTSAQKNPTAFYLCASSPGTVLQPQHFGDGTRLSIL.

V is TRBV7-9 and J is TRBJ1-1, with D possibly matching TRBD1 (6 bases). CDR1 and CDR2 (germline): SEHNR, FQNEAQ (reference sequence). With 9 bases removed from V and 2 bases from J, the gap between germline ends came to 13 bases. The length of the CDR3 is 13 residues. This CDR3 is CASLRGTNTEAFF. Here the CDR3 DNA reads TGTGCCAGTCTAAGGGGGACAAACACTGAAGCTTTCTTT.

The V gene is TRBV2, the J gene TRBJ2-1; 8 bases match TRBD2. V shed 2 bases and J 7 bases; nucleotides not matched to a gene: 13. Germline-derived CDR1 and CDR2 are SNHLY and FYNNEI. The CDR3 is made up of 17 amino acids. CDR3 DNA sequence: TGTGCCAGCAGTGAACCCCAACGGGGGGGATACAGGAATGAGCAGTTCTTC. Protein sequence: CASSEPQRGGYRNEQFF.

The chain employs TRBV4-2 and TRBJ1-6; TRBD1 might be the D (5 bases). CDR1 and CDR2 (germline): LGHNA, YNFKEQ. V was shortened by 0 bases and J by 3 bases, with 6 bases between the two germline ends. The CDR3 is made up of 15 amino acids. This CDR3 reads CASSQEQGYNSPLHF. CDR3 coding DNA: TGTGCCAGCAGCCAAGAGCAGGGCTATAATTCACCCCTCCACTTT.

This chain links TRBV6-2 or TRBV6-3 with TRBJ1-5, with a weak D call TRBD1 (6 bases). Germline V gene lookup returns CDR1 MNHEY and CDR2 SVGEGT. The germline V and J ends were trimmed by 5 bases and 4 bases, with 12 bases remaining between them. This CDR3 region has 14 residues. CDR3 region: CASSAWGANQPQHF. CDR3 DNA sequence: TGTGCCAGCAGTGCGTGGGGGGCGAATCAGCCCCAGCATTTT.

The rearrangement links TRBV18 to TRBJ2-7, with TRBD1 identical over 7 bases. V dropped 5 bases and J dropped 12; count of bases not matched to a gene: 10. The CDR3 runs 12 residues. Looked up from germline, CDR1 is KGHSH and CDR2 is LQKENI. Written as DNA, the CDR3 is TGTGCCAGCTCAGATTCCGGAACAGGGGTGTACTTC. The encoded protein is CASSDSGTGVYF.

In its sample, this clone was seen once. V gene TRBV4-1 combines with J gene TRBJ1-6; 8 nucleotides match TRBD1. The trim removed 4 bases at V and 9 bases at J, leaving 8 bases unmatched. CDR3 length: 15 residues. Germline V gene sequence: CDR1 MGHRA, CDR2 YSYEKL. CDR3 sequence (DNA): TGCGCCAGCAGCCTACTGGACAGGGACGGTTCACCCCTCCACTTT. Its protein product is CASSLLDRDGSPLHF.

This clone showed up just once. The chain carries TRBV6-1 and TRBJ1-3; perhaps TRBD1 as D (5 bases). This CDR3 is 15 amino acids long. CDR1 and CDR2 (germline): MNHNS, SASEGT. Trimming cost V 2 bases and J 0 bases, with 8 bases left between them. The CDR3 DNA reads as TGTGCCAGCAGTGAAAGAAGGGGCTCTGGAAACACCATATATTTT. Translation gives CASSERRGSGNTIYF.

V and J are TRBV2 and TRBJ1-1, with 7 bases identical to TRBD1. V lost 9 bases to trimming and J lost 0 bases; unmatched junction nucleotides: 1. The CDR3 loop spans 12 amino acids. Germline V gene sequence: CDR1 SNHLY, CDR2 FYNNEI. The CDR3 loop reads CARGTVNTEAFF. CDR3 DNA: TGTGCCAGGGGGACAGTGAACACTGAAGCTTTCTTT.

The chain combines TRBV14 with TRBJ2-3; no definite D call. The germline gives CDR1 SGHDN, CDR2 FVKESK. The V end lost 4 bases, the J end lost 2 bases, and 7 bases lay between the germline ends. The CDR3 loop spans 13 amino acids. CDR3: CASSLTATDTQYF. Here the CDR3 DNA reads TGTGCCAGCAGCCTAACGGCCACAGATACGCAGTATTTT.

This clone was seen just once. The V gene is TRBV7-8, the J gene TRBJ2-7; possibly TRBD2 for D (5 bases). The V gene lost 5 bases and the J gene lost 6 bases, with 14 bases spanning the gap. The CDR3 loop spans 13 amino acids. Germline V gene data show CDR1 as SGHVS and CDR2 as FQNEAQ. CDR3 nucleotide sequence: TGTGCCAGCAGCCCCCGTAGAGGAGGCGAGCAGTACTTC. Translated, it gives CASSPRRGGEQYF.

This chain joins TRBV6-5 and TRBJ2-4, with D perhaps being TRBD1 or TRBD2 (5 bases each). The length of the CDR3 is 13 residues. Germline CDR1 is MNHEY and CDR2 is SVGAGI. The ends were cut back, 5 bases at V and 5 bases at J, with 10 bases in the middle. CDR3 bases: TGTGCCAGCAGTCCACCGGGACAAAACATTCAGTACTTC. As protein: CASSPPGQNIQYF.

The chain recombines TRBV7-9 with TRBJ1-2; no firm D call. Trimming cost V 1 base and J 3 bases, with 6 bases left between them. Germline CDR1 SEHNR, CDR2 FQNEAQ (reference sequence). The CDR3 runs 13 residues. CDR3 protein: CASSLDSYYGYTF. CDR3 DNA: TGTGCCAGCAGCTTAGACAGCTACTATGGCTACACCTTC.

The chain recombines TRBV19 with TRBJ1-1; 10 bases align to TRBD1. This CDR3 region has 12 residues. CDR1 and CDR2 from the germline V gene are LNHDA and SQIVND (reference sequence). The ends lost 6 bases at V and 12 bases at J; junction bases unmatched: 7. Here the CDR3 reads CASRNPDRGPFF. DNA for the CDR3: TGTGCCAGTAGGAACCCTGACAGGGGGCCTTTCTTT.

The chain carries TRBV6-5 and TRBJ2-3, with D perhaps matching TRBD2 (6 bases). The length of the CDR3 is 16 residues. Trimming shortened V by 2 bases and J by 6 bases, and 18 bases separated the two germline ends. Germline lookup yields CDR1 MNHEY and CDR2 SVGAGI. CDR3 sequence reads: CASSYGGLPPADTQYF. As DNA, the CDR3 is TGTGCCAGCAGTTACGGGGGACTCCCTCCCGCGGATACGCAGTATTTT.

The chain employs TRBV5-8 and TRBJ1-3, with D possibly matching TRBD1 (6 bases). Germline lookup yields CDR1 SGHTS and CDR2 YDEGEE. V dropped 4 bases and J dropped 1 base, with 9 bases sitting between them. CDR3 length: 14 amino acids. CDR3 region: CASSGTGSGNTIYF. The CDR3 nucleotides are TGTGCCAGCAGCGGAACAGGGTCTGGAAACACCATATATTTT.

The chain links TRBV10-2 to TRBJ1-3, with unresolved D. Germline V gene data show CDR1 as WSHSY and CDR2 as SAAADI. This CDR3 is 12 amino acids long. Trimming pared 10 bases from V and 8 bases from J, leaving 15 bases between. The CDR3 sequence: CATLGQTDTIYF. The DNA for the CDR3 is TGCGCCACCTTGGGTCAAACAGACACCATATATTTT.

The chain links TRBV6-4 to TRBJ1-1; the D gene is possibly TRBD1 (5 bases). Per the germline V gene, CDR1 is MRHNA and CDR2 is SNTAGT. V was cut by 6 bases and J by 3 bases, with 11 bases left in between. This CDR3 contains 13 residues. This CDR3 reads CASSVGRDTEAFF. As DNA, the CDR3 is TGTGCCAGCAGCGTGGGACGTGACACTGAAGCTTTCTTT.

The rearrangement joins TRBV19 to TRBJ2-5; D possibly corresponds to TRBD2 (6 bases). This CDR3 is 17 amino acids long. The germline V gene encodes CDR1 LNHDA and CDR2 SQIVND (reference sequence). V shed 1 base and J shed 4 bases, with 19 bases lying between them. CDR3 DNA: TGTGCCAGTAGTATAGGGACCGGAGGAGGGGTAGGAGAGACCCAGTACTTC. As protein: CASSIGTGGGVGETQYF.